The 28 T cell receptor beta chains reported below all come from one sample, sequenced in a study of cytomegalovirus exposure and HLA in healthy donors. Here immunoSEQ multiplex PCR was the method, and the copy in TCRdb shows in-frame clones only, minus some. The table lists 60,000 to 70,000 clones, 80% to 90% of them singletons, with around 1.7% in the top ten. The specimen sequenced was PBMCs. The receptors originated from a woman under 30 in good health and CMV-seronegative.

This clone was counted a single time. The J gene is TRBJ2-7, the V gene TRBV27; TRBD2 agrees at 13 bases. The CDR3 length is 16 residues. The junction had 8 bases not matched to a gene; V was cut back by 6 bases and J by 3 bases. Germline values: CDR1 MNHEY, CDR2 SMNVEV (reference sequence). The CDR3 DNA is TGTGCCAGCAGGGAAACGGGACTAGCGGGATTCTACGAGCAGTACTTC. Its translation is CASRETGLAGFYEQYF.

This clone was observed a single time. The chain carries TRBV30 and TRBJ1-1, with a tentative D call TRBD1 (6 bases). Germline CDR1 reads GTSNPN; CDR2 reads SVGIG (reference sequence). The CDR3 runs to 15 residues. Trimming pared 1 base from V and 1 base from J, leaving 13 bases between. CDR3 bases: TGTGCCTGGAGTGCCCCAGGGGCGTCGAACACTGAAGCTTTCTTT. Its translation: CAWSAPGASNTEAFF. Variable domain in full (rest from reference TRBV30 and TRBJ1-1): SQTIHQWPATLVQPVGSPLSLECTVEGTSNPNLYWYRQAAGRGLQLLFYSVGIGQISSEVPQNLSASRPQDRQFILSSKKLLLSDSGFYLCAWSAPGASNTEAFFGQGTRLTVV.

V and J are TRBV6-1 and TRBJ2-3; D gene ambiguous. Between the trimmed V and J ends, which lost 4 bases and 2 bases, there was a span of 4 bases. Germline-derived CDR1 and CDR2 are MNHNS and SASEGT. The CDR3 is 12 amino acids. For the CDR3, the DNA is TGTGCCAGCAGTGGGCCCACAGATACGCAGTATTTT. This sequence encodes CASSGPTDTQYF.

This chain connects TRBV7-3 to TRBJ1-2; TRBD1 matches 10 bases. J gave up 6 bases and V 3 bases, and 1 base lay outside the gene matches. The CDR3 runs 13 residues. Germline lookup yields CDR1 SGHTA and CDR2 FQGTGA. CDR3: CASSFGQGDGYTF. In DNA form, the CDR3 reads TGTGCCAGCAGCTTTGGACAGGGGGATGGCTACACCTTC.

The chain links TRBV4-1 to TRBJ2-5; weak D call: TRBD2 (6 bases). This CDR3 comprises 14 residues. The V end was cut by 2 bases, the J end by 4 bases, with 11 bases between. Germline assignment: CDR1 MGHRA and CDR2 YSYEKL. This chain's CDR3 is CASSQLLALETQYF. Written as DNA, the CDR3 is TGCGCCAGCAGCCAACTTCTAGCGCTAGAGACCCAGTACTTC.

The chain joins TRBV4-2 to TRBJ1-2, with TRBD1 matching 8 bases. This CDR3 has 15 residues. CDR1 is LGHNA, CDR2 YNFKEQ, per germline. V trimming: 3 bases; J trimming: 3 bases; junction bases outside the gene matches: 6. CDR3 coding DNA: TGTGCCAGCAGCCATCTGACAGGGGTAGACTATGGCTACACCTTC. Translating it yields CASSHLTGVDYGYTF.

This clone was detected a few times. The chain employs TRBV11-2 and TRBJ2-1, with D unresolved. Germline V CDR1 and CDR2: SGHAT, FQNNGV. V was clipped by 3 bases and J by 9 bases, with 9 bases between them. This CDR3 spans 12 amino acids. CDR3 region: CASSFTYREQFF. The CDR3 region has the DNA TGTGCCAGCAGCTTCACCTACCGTGAGCAGTTCTTC.

The chain is built from TRBV29-1 and TRBJ2-3; 10 nucleotides match TRBD2. CDR3 length: 13 amino acids. Germline-derived CDR1 and CDR2 are SQVTM and ANQGSEA. J gave up 3 bases and V 6 bases, and 3 bases lay outside the gene matches. CDR3 sequence reads: CSVELAGTDTQYF. The CDR3 coding sequence is TGCAGCGTCGAACTAGCGGGAACAGATACGCAGTATTTT.

This clone appeared a few times. This chain links TRBV6-1 with TRBJ2-7; 8 positions agree with TRBD2. Losses at the gene ends were 0 bases for V and 4 bases for J; bases not matched to a gene: 5. The CDR3 spans 15 residues. Germline CDR1 reads MNHNS; CDR2 reads SASEGT. The CDR3 is CASSEATTSDYEQYF. CDR3 bases: TGTGCCAGCAGTGAAGCAACGACTAGCGATTACGAGCAGTACTTC.

The chain links TRBV30 to TRBJ2-7; D is possibly TRBD2 (6 bases). V dropped 5 bases and J dropped 0 bases, with 11 bases sitting between them. The CDR3 runs 13 residues. Germline CDR1 is GTSNPN and CDR2 is SVGIG (reference sequence). The DNA of the CDR3 is TGTGCCTGGCGGGACTTTGTCTCCTACGAGCAGTACTTC. It encodes CAWRDFVSYEQYF.

The genes are TRBV2 and TRBJ2-7; TRBD2 agrees at 8 bases. This CDR3 is 15 amino acids long. Germline assignment: CDR1 SNHLY and CDR2 FYNNEI. J was trimmed by 2 bases and V by 1 base; bases with no gene match: 4. The CDR3 sequence: CASSEGAGVPYEQYF. For the CDR3, the DNA is TGTGCCAGCAGTGAAGGAGCGGGGGTTCCCTACGAGCAGTACTTC.

This clone has a single count. This sequence joins TRBV6-4 and TRBJ2-3; D call uncertain. V shed 4 bases and J shed 5 bases, with 10 bases lying between them. CDR1 and CDR2 from the germline V gene are MRHNA and SNTAGT. The CDR3 runs 13 residues. The CDR3: CASSALVGDTQYF. In nucleotides, the CDR3 is TGTGCCAGCAGTGCCTTAGTCGGAGATACGCAGTATTTT.

A single count supports this clone. The sample carries other DNA sequences with the same CDR3. The chain carries TRBV5-1 and TRBJ1-1; weak D call: TRBD1 (6 bases). Germline values: CDR1 SGHRS, CDR2 YFSETQ. Trimming shortened V by 2 bases and J by 1 base, and 12 bases separated the two germline ends. The CDR3 is 15 amino acids. The CDR3 bases are TGCGCCAGCAGCTTAACAGGGACCGGGAACACTGAAGCTTTCTTT. Translated, it gives CASSLTGTGNTEAFF.

This clone has a handful of counts. V and J are TRBV6-5 and TRBJ1-2; TRBD1 aligns across 12 bases. The V and J ends lost 4 bases and 13 bases, in that order; junction bases with no gene match: 13. Germline lookup yields CDR1 MNHEY and CDR2 SVGAGI. This CDR3 region has 15 residues. In DNA, the CDR3 is TGTGCCAGCAGTTCCGTTCCCCGGGGACAGGGGGCTTTCACCTTC. It codes for CASSSVPRGQGAFTF.

The chain has TRBV11-1 and TRBJ2-7, with D perhaps TRBD2 (5 bases). The length of the CDR3 is 15 residues. The germline V gene encodes CDR1 SGHAT and CDR2 FQDESV (reference sequence). V gave up 0 bases and J gave up 2 bases, with 11 bases separating them. For the CDR3, the DNA is TGTGCCAGCAGCTTAGCGACGGGGAATCCCTACGAGCAGTACTTC. This gives the protein CASSLATGNPYEQYF.

The chain couples TRBV7-9 to TRBJ2-2; 11 positions agree with TRBD2. The CDR3 has 16 residues. The V and J ends lost 6 bases and 3 bases, in that order; junction bases with no gene match: 6. The germline gives CDR1 SEHNR, CDR2 FQNEAQ (reference sequence). In nucleotides, the CDR3 is TGTGCCAGCAGTTTTACTAGCGGGAGTCACACCGGGGAGCTGTTTTTT. Protein sequence: CASSFTSGSHTGELFF. Complete variable domain (other parts from reference TRBV7-9 and TRBJ2-2): DTGVSQNPRHKITKRGQNVTFRCDPISEHNRLYWYRQTLGQGPEFLTYFQNEAQLEKSRLLSDRFSAERPKGSFSTLEIQRTEQGDSAMYLCASSFTSGSHTGELFFGEGSRLTVL.

The rearrangement uses TRBV9 and TRBJ1-1; no reliable D call. Germline CDR1 SGDLS, CDR2 YYNGEE. V shed 3 bases and J shed 3 bases, with 12 bases lying between them. CDR3 size: 14 residues. The CDR3 reads CASSAGRLHTEAFF. CDR3 DNA sequence: TGTGCCAGCAGCGCCGGGAGGTTACACACTGAAGCTTTCTTT.

CDR3 in amino acids: CASSFQGAYEQYF. CDR3 nucleotides: TGTGCCAGCAGTTTTCAGGGGGCCTACGAGCAGTACTTC. This chain uses TRBV6-1 with TRBJ2-7; TRBD1 aligns across 7 bases. Germline CDR1 reads MNHNS; CDR2 reads SASEGT. The V and J ends lost 5 bases and 2 bases, in that order; junction bases with no gene match: 3. This CDR3 spans 13 amino acids.

The chain employs TRBV5-1 and TRBJ2-2; D gene ambiguous. With 3 bases removed from V and 6 bases from J, the gap between germline ends came to 12 bases. This CDR3 has 14 residues. Germline-derived CDR1 and CDR2 are SGHRS and YFSETQ. DNA of the CDR3: TGCGCCAGCAGCTGGGCCCCGGATGCCGGGGAGCTGTTTTTT. Amino acid sequence: CASSWAPDAGELFF.

V usage is TRBV12-2 and J usage is TRBJ2-7; the table names TRBD1, a call not compared with the DNA. TRBV12-2 is described as a pseudogene. This CDR3 has 16 residues. CDR3 nucleotide sequence: TGTGCAAGTCGCTTAGCCGGGACAGCAAGATCCTACGAGCAGTACTTC. It yields the protein CASRLAGTARSYEQYF.

The J gene is TRBJ1-4, the V gene TRBV19; no clear D gene. Germline-derived CDR1 and CDR2 are LNHDA and SQIVND (reference sequence). Between the trimmed V and J ends, which lost 6 bases and 7 bases, there was a span of 6 bases. This CDR3 is 11 amino acids long. The DNA for the CDR3 is TGTGCCAGTAGGGGGAGTGAAAAACTGTTTTTT. This codes for CASRGSEKLFF.

This clone was seen a few times. This chain joins TRBV7-2 and TRBJ2-5; D is possibly TRBD2 (5 bases). There are 14 residues in the CDR3. Germline-derived CDR1 and CDR2 are SGHTA and FQGNSA. Between the trimmed V and J ends, which lost 5 bases and 2 bases, there was a span of 12 bases. CDR3 sequence reads: CASSRGAVQETQYF. The CDR3 DNA follows: TGTGCCAGCAGCCGCGGAGCGGTACAAGAGACCCAGTACTTC. The whole variable domain, remainder taken from reference TRBV7-2 and TRBJ2-5, is GAGVSQSPSNKVTEKGKDVELRCDPISGHTALYWYRQSLGQGLEFLIYFQGNSAPDKSGLPSDRFSAERTGGSVSTLTIQRTQQEDSAVYLCASSRGAVQETQYFGPGTRLLVL.

The chain carries TRBV19 and TRBJ2-7, with 8 bases matching TRBD2. V trimming: 4 bases; J trimming: 2 bases; junction bases outside the gene matches: 10. Germline assignment: CDR1 LNHDA and CDR2 SQIVND (reference sequence). The CDR3 extends over 16 amino acids. CDR3 in DNA: TGTGCCAGTAGTAGAACCGGGACTAGACCTCCCTACGAGCAGTACTTC. This codes for CASSRTGTRPPYEQYF. The full variable domain, completed using reference TRBV19 and TRBJ2-7, is DGGITQSPKYLFRKEGQNVTLSCEQNLNHDAMYWYRQDPGQGLRLIYYSQIVNDFQKGDIAEGYSVSREKKESFPLTVTSAQKNPTAFYLCASSRTGTRPPYEQYFGPGTRLTVT.

The rearrangement uses TRBV7-2 and TRBJ1-2; no clear D gene. This CDR3 spans 15 amino acids. CDR1 and CDR2 from the germline V gene are SGHTA and FQGNSA. V was shortened by 1 base and J by 3 bases, with 12 bases between the two germline ends. The CDR3 DNA is TGTGCCAGCAGCTTAGGCCCCCCCTCGGACTATGGCTACACCTTC. Its protein is CASSLGPPSDYGYTF.

The V and J genes are TRBV11-2 and TRBJ2-3; D is ambiguous. Germline CDR1 and CDR2: SGHAT and FQNNGV. Between the trimmed V and J ends, which lost 1 base and 0 bases, there was a span of 8 bases. The CDR3 length is 15 residues. CDR3 amino acids: CASSLAGSSTDTQYF. The CDR3 nucleotides read TGTGCCAGCAGCTTAGCTGGCTCTAGCACAGATACGCAGTATTTT.

The chain is built from TRBV27 and TRBJ2-1; D not certain. The ends were cut back, 11 bases at V and 9 bases at J, with 8 bases in the middle. Germline V gene sequence: CDR1 MNHEY, CDR2 SMNVEV (reference sequence). This CDR3 contains 9 residues. CDR3 region: CAPPREQFF. DNA of the CDR3: TGTGCCCCCCCCCGTGAGCAGTTCTTC.

V gene TRBV9 combines with J gene TRBJ2-1; possible D gene TRBD1, 7 bases. The CDR3 runs 16 residues. CDR1 is SGDLS, CDR2 YYNGEE, per germline. Trimming removed 0 bases from V and 3 bases from J, with 13 bases in between. CDR3 nucleotides: TGTGCCAGCAGCGTAGAAGCAGGGGGGATCTACAATGAGCAGTTCTTC. It codes for CASSVEAGGIYNEQFF.

This rearrangement joins TRBV7-9 to TRBJ2-1; a weak D match, TRBD1 (6 bases). CDR1 is SEHNR and CDR2 is FQNEAQ in the germline V gene (reference sequence). Between the trimmed V and J ends, which lost 5 bases and 6 bases, there was a span of 14 bases. The CDR3 covers 14 residues. CDR3 nucleotide sequence: TGTGCCAGCAGCGCAGGGGCAAATTTCAATGAGCAGTTCTTC. Translation gives CASSAGANFNEQFF.